This T cell receptor beta chain was found in a study of cytomegalovirus exposure and HLA in healthy donors (dated by TCRdb to 2015 to 2018). About the full investigation: According to an earlier analysis of 587 of the donors, about 179 million T cells yielded some 110 million unique TCR beta sequences and about 300 Gb of sequence data. Besides the first cohort of 666 subjects, a separate validation cohort made up of over 100 different subjects was used. Every repertoire in the discovery cohort had been generated on one and the same sequencing platform. Donor age, sex, ethnicity and CMV serostatus were compiled together with the repertoire data. Rather than using new phenotypic data, the later analysis identified candidate immune exposures from TCR beta sequences and from how often those sequences occurred across donors. The study was designed to test whether signatures of past pathogen exposure could be identified by cataloging public T cell receptors. Typing coverage differed by locus: A, B, C, DRB1 and DQB1 were typed in about 620-630 donors, DQA1 in 522, DPA1 in 606, and DPB1 in just under 490. High-throughput TCR immunosequencing, statistical association of individual TCRs with disease status, and machine learning were combined to predict cytomegalovirus infection status. Four to six DR-DQ haplotypes were handled as single units for association and clustering, since linkage in the cohort was strong. Genome-wide SNP genotypes for about 65% of the 666 donors were used in a later genetic analysis, which treated that subset as a discovery cohort. A later analysis re-examined previously published TCR beta repertoires from roughly 720 donors and added high-resolution HLA genotyping to investigate patterns of TCR occurrence. In an earlier analysis of roughly 540 of the donors, high-throughput TCR beta sequencing was used to judge whether each TCR beta V gene segment behaved as functional or pseudogenic. The T cell repertoires of about 700 subjects were profiled by immunosequencing and related to cytomegalovirus serostatus. About 310 gigabases of sequencing data and approximately 84 million unique TCR sequences were included in an early release covering about 700 HLA-typed donors. Among the roughly 400 genotyped donors, roughly 80% belonged to the genetic ancestry cluster associated with self-reported Caucasian donors. Both class I and class II loci were covered by HLA typing, at four-digit resolution. Across under 500 genotyped donors of the cohort, an average of approximately 240,000 unique TCR beta nucleotide sequences per donor were sequenced, and 15% to 20% of those sequences were non-productive. Summary of the overall study and its limitations: Because HLA typing was unavailable for some donors at each locus, only the typed subset was used in association tests. In a later analysis, most CMV-associated TCR beta chains were found to appear HLA-restricted, with HLA associations seemingly driven largely by CMV exposure. In vitro tests confirmed that three of the cytomegalovirus-associated TCR beta chains recognize cytomegalovirus antigens. Because counts were too low, approximately 18 rarely observed V segments, including chromosome 9 orphons, were excluded from the earlier analysis of 587 of the donors. Correlated functional status among segregating V segments might reflect linkage disequilibrium, but an unknown experimental factor could not be ruled out. A later genetic analysis reported fewer N-insertions in productive TCRs among donors in an Asian-associated ancestry cluster than the approximately 700-donor mean. A further reported finding was that TCR beta sequences accurately predicted the HLA-A and HLA-B alleles for most subjects in the first cohort. Several of the top co-occurrence clusters appeared to be linked to parvovirus B19, influenza, CMV and Epstein-Barr virus, according to a later analysis. In a later analysis, the rate of TCR association differed among HLA loci, with DRB1 alleles having the most associated TCRs and HLA-C alleles having the fewest. Sequencing depth was assumed to be roughly uniform across donors in the presence/absence analyses, though that assumption may not hold. In a later analysis, HLA-associated TCR beta chains showed more clonal expansion and lower generation probabilities than non-associated chains that were equally common. It was suggested by the authors that the approach could potentially be generalized to other disease states and immunological phenotypes. The study gave a list of 150 to 200 TCR beta chains associated with cytomegalovirus. The sequencing pipeline was judged likely to have produced a cluster of highly shared sequence variants as a technical artifact. Cytomegalovirus status was reported to be diagnosed by the classifier with high specificity and sensitivity in both the original and validation cohorts. In a later analysis, some 18,000 TCR beta sequences were associated with specific HLA alleles at a false discovery rate of 0.05. Broadly in line with IMGT annotations, most TCR beta V segments showed up in productive rearrangements about 90% or about 30% of the time in an earlier analysis of several hundred of the donors. When HLA alleles, especially DR and DQ, strongly co-occurred, TCR associations were difficult to assign to individual alleles. This cohort had only TCR beta chains sequenced, and the lack of alpha or paired-chain data limited which features could be detected. The 87-base-pair reads could not distinguish some IMGT-functional V segments, including TRBV6-2 and TRBV6-3, so those segments were excluded. CMV serostatus was the only immune exposure information available for the cohort. A later genetic analysis associated a missense DCLRE1C variant with V-gene and J-gene trimming of TCR beta chains, and an independent cohort replicated the association. Across donors, most TCR sequences were observed very rarely, whereas some public TCRs were present in many individuals.

A remark on this clone: The antigen it binds to is not known. No base-level quality is on record; no much larger clone is a single base apart.

The cohort consisted of 600 to 700 healthy bone marrow donors. At the time of sampling, all cohort members were nominally healthy, though unrecorded immune exposures were likely present. The donor was CMV seronegative and was included in the group of a few hundred seronegative cohort members. A peripheral blood sample was provided by each donor, and peripheral blood mononuclear cells were used for TCR beta sequencing. The Qiagen DNeasy Blood Extraction Kit was used to extract genomic DNA from the blood cell samples. Unmatched junction bases come to 7, with V trimmed by 4 bases and J by 3 bases. The CDR3, from cysteine to phenylalanine, totals 17 residues. Only CDR3 DNA remains: 51 bases, in frame from the first base. The germline V gene sets CDR1 to SGHVS and CDR2 to FNYEAQ. Preparation of the library involved the immunoSEQ multiplex PCR assay. For the multiplex PCR, a mixture combining 60 forward primers for TCR Vbeta segments and 13 reverse primers for TCR Jbeta segments was used. Amplification of the CDR3 region of rearranged TCR beta genes was performed with a multiplex PCR assay on genomic DNA. On the Illumina HiSeq System, the amplified TCR beta libraries were sequenced as 87-base-pair reads. From the authors' description of their analysis: A later analysis tallied tens of millions of unique TCR beta chains across the 660 or so repertoires, and around 10 million of those chains were shared by two or more donors. A nearest-neighbor algorithm error-corrected the raw reads and collapsed the reads into unique sequences, merging closely related sequences to remove PCR and sequencing errors. CDR3 sequences were aligned to IMGT reference sequences to assign V, D and J gene segments. For a sequence to be retained, a match of at least six nucleotides was required to both a V gene segment and a J gene segment. Rearrangements were called productive when the CDR3 lacked stop codons and stayed in frame with V and J; all others were non-productive. CDR3 was defined by IMGT convention, running from the second conserved V-encoded cysteine to the conserved J-encoded phenylalanine. In an earlier analysis of just under 600 of the donors, sequences lacking an unambiguous match to a single V gene segment were excluded. In an earlier analysis of several hundred of the donors, V segments were called functional above 56.7% productive rearrangements and were called segregating when the between-donor standard deviation exceeded 5%. To diagnose cytomegalovirus status from the catalog of TCR beta chain sequences, a statistical classification framework was built. A later analysis assigned V and J genes by comparing TCR nucleotide sequences with IMGT/GENE-DB human TR gene sequences. In a later analysis, CDR3 sequences and most-parsimonious VDJ recombination scenarios were assigned using the TCRdist pipeline. In a later analysis, every TCR beta chain was defined by the combination of its CDR3 amino acid sequence and its V-gene family, and reads without a unique V-gene family were dropped. To address suspected cross-contamination and a sequencing artifact, a later analysis removed approximately 590 highly shared, low-generation-probability nucleotide sequences. In a later analysis, a clonal expansion index was calculated for each public chain from normalized within-repertoire ranks of inferred template counts. A later analysis computed generation probabilities with a VDJ recombination model fitted to out-of-frame rearrangements, and checked the results against IGoR. Hypergeometric tests were used in a later analysis to score TCR-TCR, TCR-HLA and TCR-CMV co-occurrence, with a repertoire-size bias correction applied to the TCR pairs. A later analysis estimated false discovery rates by permuting HLA or CMV assignments 20 times. In a later analysis, co-occurring TCRs were grouped with DBSCAN, and TCRdist sequence similarity was added when clustering was performed within HLA-allele-positive subsets. For co-occurrence clustering, repertoires with fewer than 30,000 or more than 120,000 public chains were excluded, along with five repertoires with anomalous nucleotide sharing. TCRdb took this table from immuneACCESS and kept in-frame rearrangements with V and J called. Such tables lack part of the clones; where checked against another copy, unresolved V genes explain under half of the gap, and the rest is unexplained. The D gene and trimming were derived from the DNA, and the V and J assignments and clone size from that table. The sample contains some 150,000 clones, around 88% of them found a single time. The ten biggest clones cover around 0.85% of the sample.

The receptor chain draws on TRBV7-6 and TRBJ2-3, with 13 junctional bases fitting TRBD2. The sequence came from a woman under 40 in good health and CMV-seronegative. Sequenced sample: PBMCs. The CDR3 in this case is CASSSVRLAGGTDTQYF. The DNA reads TGTGCCAGCAGCTCCGTAAGACTAGCGGGGGGAACAGATACGCAGTATTTT.